The table lists the clone carrying this T cell receptor (beta chain) with many counts. Using unique molecular identifiers, the investigators prepared the TCRbeta library. MiXCR, run by TCRdb on the PCR reads, gives a single entry per CDR3 protein. The sample carries 100,000 to 120,000 distinct CDR3 sequences, 10% recorded once. This specimen comes from a study of T-cell reconstitution after alpha-beta-depleted transplantation in children. Trimming cost V 1 base and J 2 bases; bases outside gene matches: 4. The CDR3 sequence is 17 residues long. Germline V CDR1 and CDR2: SGHVS, FNYEAQ. The receptor's source is a human donor who donated a stem cell graft to a child with acute lymphoblastic leukemia. V gene TRBV7-6 combines with J gene TRBJ2-3, with 12 positions matching TRBD2. The starting material was PBMCs from the stem cell graft donor, obtained from the stem cell graft. CDR3 in amino acids: CASSLGLAGDTTDTQYF. The CDR3 DNA reads TGTGCCAGCAGCTTAGGACTAGCGGGGGATACCACAGATACGCAGTATTTT.